Each of the 10 T cell receptor beta chains below was sequenced from the same sample in a study of blood T cells in healthy people across ages. PCR was performed a second time for about 6 to 11 cycles using a sample-barcoded 5' primer and a J-beta primer mix. TCRdb fed the 5' RACE reads into MiXCR, producing one record per CDR3 protein. The sample consists of 700,000 or so distinct CDR3 sequences, 22% of them appearing once. The sequenced sample was blood. These receptors came from a man aged 70-80 years in good health.

The rearrangement uses TRBV2 and TRBJ2-3, with a possible D match to TRBD2 (5 bases). This CDR3 has 13 amino acids. Germline V gene data show CDR1 as SNHLY and CDR2 as FYNNEI. Trimming shortened V by 10 bases and J by 0 bases, and 11 bases separated the two germline ends. CDR3 sequence: CATERRSTDTQYF. The CDR3, as DNA: TGTGCCACCGAGCGGAGAAGCACAGATACGCAGTATTTT. The complete variable domain, with remaining parts taken from reference TRBV2 and TRBJ2-3, reads EPEVTQTPSHQVTQMGQEVILRCVPISNHLYFYWYRQILGQKVEFLVSFYNNEISEKSEIFDDQFSVERPDGSNFTLKIRSTKLEDSAMYFCATERRSTDTQYFGPGTRLTVL.

This clonotype appeared many times. The junction shows a germline mismatch at one end, possibly a read error. The V call is TRBV5-1, the J call TRBJ2-7; D not resolved. Germline lookup yields CDR1 SGHRS and CDR2 YFSETQ. The CDR3 is made up of 12 amino acids. The CDR3 is CASSLGDNEQYF. The CDR3 bases are TGTGCCAGCAGCTTAGGCGACAACGAGCAGTACTTC.

The V gene is TRBV15, the J gene TRBJ2-1; 7 bases are a match to TRBD2. The germline V gene has CDR1 LNHNV and CDR2 YYDKDF (reference sequence). The V segment lost 2 bases and the J segment 10 bases; nucleotides outside the gene matches: 2. CDR3 length: 12 residues. The CDR3 loop reads CATSRSGIEQFF. Written as DNA, the CDR3 is TGTGCCACCAGCAGAAGCGGGATCGAGCAGTTCTTC.

Only a few counts were recorded for this clonotype. The V and J genes are TRBV29-1 and TRBJ2-7, with D hard to call. The CDR3 runs to 13 residues. The V end was cut by 3 bases, the J end by 5 bases, with 14 bases between. Germline CDR1 is SQVTM and CDR2 is ANQGSEA. The CDR3 is CSVESSHNHEQYF. The DNA of the CDR3 is TGCAGCGTTGAGTCGTCTCACAACCACGAGCAGTACTTC.

The chain joins TRBV13 to TRBJ1-2, with 7 bases fitting TRBD1. The ends lost 3 bases at V and 4 bases at J; junction bases unmatched: 8. The CDR3 length is 15 residues. From germline, CDR1 is PRHDT and CDR2 FYEKMQ (reference sequence). CDR3: CASSFIPGQSYGYTF. CDR3 bases: TGTGCCAGCAGCTTTATTCCGGGACAGAGCTATGGCTACACCTTC.

Worth noting for this clonotype: Compared with germline, one end of the junction differs, possibly owing to a read error. The CDR3 DNA sequence: TGTGTCAGCAGCTTAGTATCTCTAGCGGGGGAGAATGAGCAGTTCTTC. Translated, it gives CVSSLVSLAGENEQFF. This chain uses TRBV11-3 with TRBJ2-5; 10 bases are a match to TRBD2. The better agreement between TRBJ2-1 and the DNA end casts doubt on the J call. The CDR3 consists of 16 residues. Germline loops: CDR1 SGHNT, CDR2 YENEEA.

V usage is TRBV4-1 and J usage is TRBJ1-5; D may be TRBD1 (6 bases). The ends were cut back, 2 bases at V and 3 bases at J, with 11 bases in the middle. CDR3 length: 15 amino acids. From germline, CDR1 is MGHRA and CDR2 YSYEKL. In nucleotides, the CDR3 is TGCGCCAGCAGCCAACCGGACAGACCCAATCAGCCCCAGCATTTT. It is translated as CASSQPDRPNQPQHF.

This clonotype turned up a few times. The V call is TRBV4-1, the J call TRBJ2-5; D gene unclear. V lost 0 bases to trimming and J lost 5 bases, with 10 bases between them. This CDR3 is built from 14 residues. Germline V gene sequence: CDR1 MGHRA, CDR2 YSYEKL. The CDR3 DNA follows: TGCGCCAGCAGCCAAGACATGCGGTGGGAGACCCAGTACTTC. Protein: CASSQDMRWETQYF.

The table lists this clonotype with a few counts. V is TRBV19 and J is TRBJ1-4; tentative D call: TRBD1 (5 bases). Germline V lookup: CDR1 LNHDA, CDR2 SQIVND (reference sequence). The CDR3 has 13 amino acids. The V end lost 3 bases, the J end lost 5 bases, and 7 bases lay between the germline ends. The CDR3 here is CASSITGNEKLFF. The CDR3 nucleotides are TGTGCCAGTAGTATTACAGGAAATGAAAAACTGTTTTTT.

The chain recombines TRBV27 with TRBJ2-2; TRBD2 aligns across 7 bases. The junction had 8 bases not matched to a gene; V was cut back by 5 bases and J by 5 bases. Per germline, CDR1 MNHEY and CDR2 SMNVEV (reference sequence). The CDR3 has 15 residues. The DNA of the CDR3 is TGTGCCAGCAGTCCCCTCGGGAGGAGTACCGGGGAGCTGTTTTTT. Translation: CASSPLGRSTGELFF.